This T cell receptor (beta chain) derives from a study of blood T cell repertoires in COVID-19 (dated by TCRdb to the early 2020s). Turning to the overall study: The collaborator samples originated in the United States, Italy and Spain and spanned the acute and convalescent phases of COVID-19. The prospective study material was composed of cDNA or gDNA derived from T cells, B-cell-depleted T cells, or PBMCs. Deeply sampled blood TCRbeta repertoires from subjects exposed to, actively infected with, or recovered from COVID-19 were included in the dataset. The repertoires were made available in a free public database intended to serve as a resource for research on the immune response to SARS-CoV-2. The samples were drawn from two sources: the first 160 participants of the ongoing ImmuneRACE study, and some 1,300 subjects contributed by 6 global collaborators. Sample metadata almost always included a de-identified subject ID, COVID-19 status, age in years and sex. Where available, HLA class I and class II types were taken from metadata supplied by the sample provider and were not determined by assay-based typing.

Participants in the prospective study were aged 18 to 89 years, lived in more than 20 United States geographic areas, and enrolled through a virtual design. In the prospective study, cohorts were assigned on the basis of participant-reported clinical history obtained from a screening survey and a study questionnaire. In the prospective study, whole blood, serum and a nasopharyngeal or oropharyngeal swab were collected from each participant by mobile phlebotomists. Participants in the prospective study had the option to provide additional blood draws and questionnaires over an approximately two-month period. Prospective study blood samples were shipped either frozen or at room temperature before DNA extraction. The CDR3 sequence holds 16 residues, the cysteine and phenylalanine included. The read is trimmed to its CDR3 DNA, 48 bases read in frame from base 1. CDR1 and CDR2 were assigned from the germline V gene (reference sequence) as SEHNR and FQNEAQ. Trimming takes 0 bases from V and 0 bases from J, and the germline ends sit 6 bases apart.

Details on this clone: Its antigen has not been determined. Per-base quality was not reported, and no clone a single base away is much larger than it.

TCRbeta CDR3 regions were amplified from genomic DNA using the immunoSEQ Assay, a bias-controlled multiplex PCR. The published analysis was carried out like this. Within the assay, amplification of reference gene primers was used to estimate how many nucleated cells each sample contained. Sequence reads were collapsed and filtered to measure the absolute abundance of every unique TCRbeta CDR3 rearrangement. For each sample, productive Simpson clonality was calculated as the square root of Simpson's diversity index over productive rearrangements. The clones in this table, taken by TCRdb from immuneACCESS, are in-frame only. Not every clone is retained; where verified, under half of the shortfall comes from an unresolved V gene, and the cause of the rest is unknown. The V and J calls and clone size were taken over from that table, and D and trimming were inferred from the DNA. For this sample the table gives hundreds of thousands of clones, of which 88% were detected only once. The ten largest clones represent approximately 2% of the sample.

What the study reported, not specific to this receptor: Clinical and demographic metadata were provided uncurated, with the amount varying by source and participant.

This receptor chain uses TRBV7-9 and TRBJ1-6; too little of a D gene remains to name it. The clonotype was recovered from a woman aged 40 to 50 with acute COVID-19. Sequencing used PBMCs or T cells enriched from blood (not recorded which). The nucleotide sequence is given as TGTGCCAGCAGCTTAGCGCGGAGCTCCTATAATTCACCCCTCCACTTT. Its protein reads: CASSLARSSYNSPLHF.